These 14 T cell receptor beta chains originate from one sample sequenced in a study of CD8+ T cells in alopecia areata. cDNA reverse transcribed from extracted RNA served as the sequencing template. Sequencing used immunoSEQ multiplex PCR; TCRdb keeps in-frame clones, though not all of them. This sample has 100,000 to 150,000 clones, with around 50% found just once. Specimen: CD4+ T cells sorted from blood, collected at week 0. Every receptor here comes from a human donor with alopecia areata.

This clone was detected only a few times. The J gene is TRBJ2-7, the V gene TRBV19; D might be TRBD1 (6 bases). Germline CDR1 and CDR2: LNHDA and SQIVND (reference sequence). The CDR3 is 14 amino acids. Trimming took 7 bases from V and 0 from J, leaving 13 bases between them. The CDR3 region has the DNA TGTGCCAGTAAGCGACAGGAGAGCTCCTACGAGCAGTACTTC. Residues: CASKRQESSYEQYF.

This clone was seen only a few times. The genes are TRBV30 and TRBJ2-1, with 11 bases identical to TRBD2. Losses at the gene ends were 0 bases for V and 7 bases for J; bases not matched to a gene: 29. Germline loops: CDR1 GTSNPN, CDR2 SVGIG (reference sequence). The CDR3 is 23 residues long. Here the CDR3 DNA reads TGTGCCTGGAGTGTACTTGATACGGGACAGAGAGTTCGAAGGACTAGCGGGCATAATGAGCAGTTCTTC. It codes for CAWSVLDTGQRVRRTSGHNEQFF.

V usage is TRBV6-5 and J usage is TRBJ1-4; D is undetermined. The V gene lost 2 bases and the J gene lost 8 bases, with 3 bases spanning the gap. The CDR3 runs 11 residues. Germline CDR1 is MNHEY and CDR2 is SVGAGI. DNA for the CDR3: TGTGCCAGCAGTTACGGGGAAAAACTGTTTTTT. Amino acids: CASSYGEKLFF.

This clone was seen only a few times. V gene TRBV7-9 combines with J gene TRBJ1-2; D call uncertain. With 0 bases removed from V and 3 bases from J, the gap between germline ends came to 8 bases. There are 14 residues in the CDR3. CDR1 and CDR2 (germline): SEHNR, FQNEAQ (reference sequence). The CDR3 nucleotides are TGTGCCAGCAGCTTAGCCGCGGCAGACTATGGCTACACCTTC. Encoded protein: CASSLAAADYGYTF.

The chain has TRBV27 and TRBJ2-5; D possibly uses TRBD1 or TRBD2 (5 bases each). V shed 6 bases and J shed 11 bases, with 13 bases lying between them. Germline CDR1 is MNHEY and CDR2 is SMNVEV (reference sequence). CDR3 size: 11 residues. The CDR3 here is CASRSLGEQYF. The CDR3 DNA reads TGTGCCAGCAGATCCCTGGGGGAGCAGTACTTC.

CDR3 sequence (DNA): TGCGCCAGCAGCTTCAAAAACATTCAGTACTTC. It encodes CASSFKNIQYF. The J gene is TRBJ2-4, the V gene TRBV5-1; D not resolved. This CDR3 contains 11 residues. V was cut by 2 bases and J by 3 bases, with 0 bases left in between. CDR1 is SGHRS and CDR2 is YFSETQ in the germline V gene.

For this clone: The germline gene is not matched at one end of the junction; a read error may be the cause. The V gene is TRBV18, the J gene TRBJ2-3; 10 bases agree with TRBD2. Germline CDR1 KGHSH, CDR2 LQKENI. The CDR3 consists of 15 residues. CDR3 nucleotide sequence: TGTGCCAGCTCACCTAGGACTAGCGGCACAGATGCGCAGTATTTT. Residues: CASSPRTSGTDAQYF.

The DNA for the CDR3 is TGTGCCTGGAGTGGCCGCTACTCTGGAAACACCATATATTTT. It encodes CAWSGRYSGNTIYF. The chain is built from TRBV30 and TRBJ1-3; D not certain. CDR1 GTSNPN and CDR2 SVGIG come from the germline V gene (reference sequence). This CDR3 has 14 residues. Between the trimmed V and J ends, which lost 1 base and 0 bases, there was a span of 7 bases.

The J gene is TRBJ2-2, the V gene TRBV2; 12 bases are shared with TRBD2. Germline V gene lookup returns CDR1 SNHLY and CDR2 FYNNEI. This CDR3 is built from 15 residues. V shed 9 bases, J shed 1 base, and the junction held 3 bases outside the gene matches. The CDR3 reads CARATSGRNTGELFF. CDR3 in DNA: TGTGCCAGGGCGACTAGCGGGAGGAACACCGGGGAGCTGTTTTTT.

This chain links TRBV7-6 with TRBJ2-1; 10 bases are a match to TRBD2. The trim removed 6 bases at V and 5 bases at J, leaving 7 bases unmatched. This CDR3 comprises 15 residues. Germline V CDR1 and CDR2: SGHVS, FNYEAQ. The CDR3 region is CASSQKREGHNEQFF. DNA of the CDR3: TGTGCCAGCAGTCAGAAGCGGGAGGGCCACAATGAGCAGTTCTTC.

The CDR3 loop is CAWTGTRSSYTQYF. The CDR3 DNA reads as TGTGCCTGGACCGGGACTAGGTCCTCTTATACGCAGTATTTT. The chain has TRBV30 and TRBJ2-3; 8 bases are a match to TRBD2. Germline-derived CDR1 and CDR2 are GTSNPN and SVGIG (reference sequence). The CDR3 sequence is 14 residues long. Unmatched junction bases numbered 10, after V lost 4 bases and J lost 7 bases.

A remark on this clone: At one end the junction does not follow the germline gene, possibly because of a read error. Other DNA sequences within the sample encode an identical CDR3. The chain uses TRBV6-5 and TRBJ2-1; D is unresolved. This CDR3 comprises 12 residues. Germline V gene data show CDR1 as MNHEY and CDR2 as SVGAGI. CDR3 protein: CASSSGPDEQFF. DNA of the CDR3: TGTGCTAGCAGTTCAGGTCCGGATGAGCAGTTCTTC.

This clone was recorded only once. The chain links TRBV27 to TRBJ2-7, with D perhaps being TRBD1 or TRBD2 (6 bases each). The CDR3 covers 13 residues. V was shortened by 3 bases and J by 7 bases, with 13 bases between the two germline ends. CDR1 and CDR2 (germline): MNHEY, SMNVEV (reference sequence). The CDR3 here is CASSFAGTPEQYF. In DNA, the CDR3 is TGTGCCAGCAGTTTTGCGGGGACACCAGAGCAGTACTTC.

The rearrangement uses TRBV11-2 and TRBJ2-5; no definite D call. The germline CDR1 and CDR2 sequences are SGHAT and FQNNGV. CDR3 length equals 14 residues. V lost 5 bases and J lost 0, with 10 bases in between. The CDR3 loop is CASSPQTDQETQYF. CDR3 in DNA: TGTGCCAGCAGCCCTCAGACGGACCAAGAGACCCAGTACTTC. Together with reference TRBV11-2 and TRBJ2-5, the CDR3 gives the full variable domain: EAGVAQSPRYKIIEKRQSVAFWCNPISGHATLYWYQQILGQGPKLLIQFQNNGVVDDSQLPKDRFSAERLKGVDSTLKIQPAKLEDSAVYLCASSPQTDQETQYFGPGTRLLVL.